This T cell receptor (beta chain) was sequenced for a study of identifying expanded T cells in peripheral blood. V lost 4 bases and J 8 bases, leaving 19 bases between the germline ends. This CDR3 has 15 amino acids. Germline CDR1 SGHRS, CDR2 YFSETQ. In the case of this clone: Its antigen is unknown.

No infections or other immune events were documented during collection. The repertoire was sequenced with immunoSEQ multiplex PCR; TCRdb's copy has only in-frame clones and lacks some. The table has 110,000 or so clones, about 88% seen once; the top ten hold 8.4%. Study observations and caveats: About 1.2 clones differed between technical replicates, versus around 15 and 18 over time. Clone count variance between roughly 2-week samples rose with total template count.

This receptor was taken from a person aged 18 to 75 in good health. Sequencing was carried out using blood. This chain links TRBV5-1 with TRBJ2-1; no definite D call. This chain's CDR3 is CASSPDRVHQDEQFF. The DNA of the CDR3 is TGCGCCAGCAGCCCCGATCGGGTCCATCAGGATGAGCAGTTCTTC.